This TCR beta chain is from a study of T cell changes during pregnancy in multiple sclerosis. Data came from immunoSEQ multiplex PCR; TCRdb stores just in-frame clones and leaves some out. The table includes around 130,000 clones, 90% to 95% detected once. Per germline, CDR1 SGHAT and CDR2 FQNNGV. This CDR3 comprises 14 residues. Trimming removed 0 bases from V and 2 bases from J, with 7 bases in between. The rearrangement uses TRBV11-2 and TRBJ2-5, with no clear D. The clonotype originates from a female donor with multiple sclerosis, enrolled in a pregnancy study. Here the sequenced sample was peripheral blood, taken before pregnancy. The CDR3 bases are TGTGCCAGCAGCTTAGAGGCTGCTCAAGAGACCCAGTACTTC. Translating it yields CASSLEAAQETQYF. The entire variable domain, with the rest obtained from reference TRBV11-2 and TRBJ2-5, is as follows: EAGVAQSPRYKIIEKRQSVAFWCNPISGHATLYWYQQILGQGPKLLIQFQNNGVVDDSQLPKDRFSAERLKGVDSTLKIQPAKLEDSAVYLCASSLEAAQETQYFGPGTRLLVL.